The 32 T cell receptor beta chains below were found in one sample sequenced in a study of blood T cell repertoires in COVID-19. Sequenced by immunoSEQ multiplex PCR; TCRdb stores in-frame clones only, minus some. Of around 200,000 clones in the sample, under 90% were seen once. Material for sequencing was peripheral blood. Receptors were obtained from a woman aged 35 to 49 with active or convalescent COVID-19.

As regards this clone: One end of the junction fails to match germline, which may point to a read error. This sample includes further DNA sequences coding for the same CDR3. The chain carries TRBV19 and TRBJ2-3, with D possibly being TRBD1 or TRBD2 (5 bases each). Germline values: CDR1 LNHDA, CDR2 SQIVND (reference sequence). The CDR3 is 13 amino acids. The CDR3 DNA is TGTGCTAGTAGTATACAGGAGGCAGATACGCAGTATTTT. Amino acid sequence: CASSIQEADTQYF.

Comments on this clone: The sample has other DNA sequences that encode this CDR3 too. This sequence joins TRBV5-1 and TRBJ1-2; TRBD1 agrees at 8 bases. This CDR3 has 15 residues. Germline trimming cut 0 bases from V and 2 bases from J; bases unmatched to any gene: 3. Germline-derived CDR1 and CDR2 are SGHRS and YFSETQ. Here the CDR3 DNA reads TGCGCCAGCAGCTTGGGTCAGGGGGCAAACTATGGCTACACCTTC. This encodes CASSLGQGANYGYTF. The entire variable domain, with the rest obtained from reference TRBV5-1 and TRBJ1-2, is as follows: KAGVTQTPRYLIKTRGQQVTLSCSPISGHRSVSWYQQTPGQGLQFLFEYFSETQRNKGNFPGRFSGRQFSNSRSEMNVSTLELGDSALYLCASSLGQGANYGYTFGSGTRLTVV.

This chain links TRBV6-5 with TRBJ2-5, with D hard to call. Trimming cost V 7 bases and J 2 bases, with 5 bases left between them. This CDR3 has 11 amino acids. Germline lookup yields CDR1 MNHEY and CDR2 SVGAGI. DNA for the CDR3: TGTGCCAGCACCCCTCAAGAGACCCAGTACTTC. Its protein product is CASTPQETQYF.

The rearrangement uses TRBV15 and TRBJ2-3; 13 bases agree with TRBD2. The germline V gene encodes CDR1 LNHNV and CDR2 YYDKDF (reference sequence). The V gene end was trimmed by 3 bases and the J gene end by 6 bases; junction bases not matched to a gene: 6. The length of the CDR3 is 16 residues. Written as DNA, the CDR3 is TGTGCCACCAGCAGGGGACTAGCGGGATCGCCGGATACGCAGTATTTT. Translation: CATSRGLAGSPDTQYF.

The chain employs TRBV24-1 and TRBJ2-2, with D possibly being TRBD2 (5 bases). Looked up from germline, CDR1 is KGHDR and CDR2 is SFDVKD. The CDR3 has 13 amino acids. V lost 7 bases and J 5 bases, leaving 10 bases between the germline ends. The CDR3 coding sequence is TGTGCCACCAGAGCGGAATCTACCGGGGAGCTGTTTTTT. Translating gives CATRAESTGELFF.

The genes are TRBV5-1 and TRBJ2-1; TRBD2 agrees at 8 bases. The CDR3 has 15 residues. CDR1 is SGHRS and CDR2 is YFSETQ in the germline V gene. V trimming: 0 bases; J trimming: 7 bases; junction bases outside the gene matches: 6. This CDR3 reads CASSLEGGRINEQFF. The DNA for the CDR3 is TGCGCCAGCAGCTTGGAGGGCGGGAGGATAAATGAGCAGTTCTTC.

The chain combines TRBV9 with TRBJ2-3, with TRBD2 matching over 8 bases. CDR1 is SGDLS and CDR2 is YYNGEE in the germline V gene. The CDR3 is 15 amino acids. V was pared by 0 bases and J by 3 bases, with 3 bases of the junction left unmatched. CDR3 sequence reads: CASSVVSGETDTQYF. DNA for the CDR3: TGTGCCAGCAGCGTAGTTAGCGGGGAGACAGATACGCAGTATTTT.

The chain carries TRBV6-5 and TRBJ2-6; the D gene is possibly TRBD1 (6 bases). The V gene lost 10 bases and the J gene lost 0 bases, with 13 bases spanning the gap. The CDR3 is 15 residues long. Looked up from germline, CDR1 is MNHEY and CDR2 is SVGAGI. The CDR3 sequence: CAIDRSSSGANVLTF. Written as DNA, the CDR3 is TGTGCCATCGACAGGTCTAGCTCTGGGGCCAACGTCCTGACTTTC.

The genes are TRBV27 and TRBJ2-6; no definite D call. Germline V gene data show CDR1 as MNHEY and CDR2 as SMNVEV (reference sequence). This CDR3 has 17 amino acids. Trimming pared 2 bases from V and 0 bases from J, leaving 11 bases between. CDR3 region: CASSLALLRSGANVLTF. The CDR3 coding sequence is TGTGCCAGCAGTTTAGCTCTACTGCGCTCTGGGGCCAACGTCCTGACTTTC. Full variable domain (outside the CDR3, taken from reference TRBV27 and TRBJ2-6): EAQVTQNPRYLITVTGKKLTVTCSQNMNHEYMSWYRQDPGLGLRQIYYSMNVEVTDKGDVPEGYKVSRKEKRNFPLILESPSPNQTSLYFCASSLALLRSGANVLTFGAGSRLTVL.

In this sample, this clone turned up a few times. This chain connects TRBV28 to TRBJ1-3; TRBD1 agrees at 10 bases. The junction had 13 bases not matched to a gene; V was cut back by 5 bases and J by 3 bases. CDR3 length: 18 residues. Germline CDR1 reads MDHEN; CDR2 reads SYDVKM. The CDR3 reads CASSLGTGVKQRGNTIYF. CDR3 coding DNA: TGTGCCAGCAGTCTCGGGACAGGGGTTAAACAACGTGGAAACACCATATATTTT.

The chain couples TRBV7-3 to TRBJ2-1; the D is unclear. V was cut by 1 base and J by 5 bases, with 6 bases left in between. The CDR3 spans 13 residues. Germline CDR1 is SGHTA and CDR2 is FQGTGA. In DNA form, the CDR3 reads TGTGCCAGCAGCTTAATGTCAGACAATGAGCAGTTCTTC. This encodes CASSLMSDNEQFF. Full variable domain (remainder filled in from reference TRBV7-3 and TRBJ2-1): GAGVSQTPSNKVTEKGKYVELRCDPISGHTALYWYRQSLGQGPEFLIYFQGTGAADDSGLPNDRFFAVRPEGSVSTLKIQRTERGDSAVYLCASSLMSDNEQFFGPGTRLTVL.

The rearrangement uses TRBV21-1 and TRBJ2-7; the DNA was not used to check the table's D call, TRBD2. TRBV21-1 has pseudogene status. There are 12 residues in the CDR3. The CDR3 protein is CASRRATYEQYF. The CDR3 DNA sequence: TGTGCCAGCAGGAGAGCGACCTACGAGCAGTACTTC.

The V gene is TRBV20-1, the J gene TRBJ2-3, with 10 bases identical to TRBD2. The CDR3 has 17 residues. Trimming removed 3 bases from V and 3 bases from J; junction bases left unmatched: 12. Germline CDR1 reads DFQATT; CDR2 reads SNEGSKA (reference sequence). CDR3 residues: CSASSSGSEHVTDTQYF. The CDR3 DNA is TGCAGTGCTAGTTCTAGCGGGAGCGAACATGTAACAGATACGCAGTATTTT.

The V and J genes are TRBV11-3 and TRBJ2-7; a possible D gene is TRBD1 (5 bases). V lost 1 base and J lost 5, with 9 bases in between. Germline V gene sequence: CDR1 SGHNT, CDR2 YENEEA. This CDR3 comprises 13 residues. The CDR3 DNA reads TGTGCCAGCAGCTTAGGCCAGGGCGACGAGCAGTACTTC. Translating it yields CASSLGQGDEQYF.

This sequence joins TRBV27 and TRBJ1-4, with 12 bases fitting TRBD1. The CDR3 totals 20 residues. With V trimmed by 3 bases and J by 4 bases, 15 bases remained unmatched. CDR1 is MNHEY, CDR2 SMNVEV, per germline (reference sequence). The CDR3 is CASSFSPVSGQGAINEKLFF. The CDR3 DNA reads as TGTGCCAGCAGTTTCTCCCCCGTTTCGGGACAGGGGGCTATTAATGAAAAACTGTTTTTT. The whole variable domain, filled in from reference TRBV27 and TRBJ1-4, reads EAQVTQNPRYLITVTGKKLTVTCSQNMNHEYMSWYRQDPGLGLRQIYYSMNVEVTDKGDVPEGYKVSRKEKRNFPLILESPSPNQTSLYFCASSFSPVSGQGAINEKLFFGSGTQLSVL.

The rearrangement uses TRBV11-2 and TRBJ1-3; weak D call: TRBD1 (6 bases). This CDR3 is built from 18 residues. CDR1 and CDR2 (germline): SGHAT, FQNNGV. Trimming pared 5 bases from V and 0 bases from J, leaving 20 bases between. The CDR3 here is CASSRGGGASNSGNTIYF. The DNA for the CDR3 is TGTGCCAGCAGCCGGGGCGGGGGGGCCTCCAACTCTGGAAACACCATATATTTT.

This clone appeared once. The rearrangement joins TRBV2 to TRBJ1-1; D unclear. V lost 5 bases and J lost 0, with 7 bases in between. The CDR3 contains 13 residues. From germline, CDR1 is SNHLY and CDR2 FYNNEI. In DNA form, the CDR3 reads TGTGCCAGCAGTTATAACATGAACACTGAAGCTTTCTTT. Its translation is CASSYNMNTEAFF.

This clone was seen more than once but under ten times. This sequence joins TRBV6-5 and TRBJ1-1; 7 bases align to TRBD1. J lost 3 bases, V lost 7 bases, and 8 bases had no gene match. The germline V gene has CDR1 MNHEY and CDR2 SVGAGI. This CDR3 has 14 residues. This chain's CDR3 is CASTMDRTDTEAFF. Written as DNA, the CDR3 is TGTGCCAGCACCATGGACAGGACCGACACTGAAGCTTTCTTT.

V and J are TRBV5-1 and TRBJ1-4; maybe TRBD1 (5 bases). This CDR3 is 14 amino acids long. Germline V gene data show CDR1 as SGHRS and CDR2 as YFSETQ. Trimming took 2 bases from V and 6 from J, leaving 11 bases between them. CDR3 sequence: CASSLAEGHEKLFF. The CDR3 nucleotides read TGCGCCAGCAGCTTAGCGGAGGGGCATGAAAAACTGTTTTTT.

This chain joins TRBV4-2 and TRBJ1-6, with a tentative D call TRBD1 (6 bases). Germline V gene data show CDR1 as LGHNA and CDR2 as YNFKEQ. The CDR3 loop spans 20 amino acids. Trimming took 1 base from V and 0 from J, leaving 19 bases between them. Here the CDR3 DNA reads TGTGCCAGCAGCCAAGGTAGACAGGTCAATCCGGGCTCCTATAATTCACCCCTCCACTTT. It codes for CASSQGRQVNPGSYNSPLHF.

The chain carries TRBV5-1 and TRBJ1-3, with a possible D match to TRBD1 (6 bases). Between the trimmed V and J ends, which lost 4 bases and 0 bases, there was a span of 8 bases. From germline, CDR1 is SGHRS and CDR2 YFSETQ. The CDR3 extends over 14 amino acids. The CDR3 nucleotides read TGCGCCAGCAGCCCAGGGGTCTCTGGAAACACCATATATTTT. This sequence encodes CASSPGVSGNTIYF.

The CDR3 region is CASSHDRAEAFF. The CDR3 coding sequence is TGCGCCAGCAGCCACGACAGAGCTGAAGCTTTCTTT. The chain is built from TRBV4-1 and TRBJ1-1; tentative D call: TRBD1 (5 bases). Trimming pared 3 bases from V and 6 bases from J, leaving 8 bases between. The CDR3 spans 12 residues. The V gene's germline CDR1 is MGHRA and CDR2 YSYEKL.

The chain has TRBV4-3 and TRBJ1-1, with 7 bases that match TRBD1. Germline values: CDR1 LGHNA, CDR2 YSLEER. V shed 4 bases, J shed 5 bases, and the junction held 16 bases outside the gene matches. This CDR3 has 17 residues. In DNA, the CDR3 is TGCGCCAGCAGCCGGGCGGCGGGACAGCGGTTAGGGACTGAAGCTTTCTTT. It translates to CASSRAAGQRLGTEAFF.

The chain employs TRBV6-5 and TRBJ2-3, with D possibly TRBD2 on 5 matching bases. The germline V and J ends were trimmed by 7 bases and 10 bases, with 12 bases remaining between them. The CDR3 spans 11 residues. The V gene's germline CDR1 is MNHEY and CDR2 SVGAGI. CDR3 sequence reads: CASTRSGAQYF. CDR3 coding DNA: TGTGCCAGCACGCGGTCCGGGGCGCAGTATTTT.

The chain links TRBV18 to TRBJ2-3; D not certain. Germline V gene sequence: CDR1 KGHSH, CDR2 LQKENI. The germline V and J ends were trimmed by 6 bases and 3 bases, with 10 bases remaining between them. This CDR3 spans 13 amino acids. The CDR3 here is CASSAARTDTQYF. Here the CDR3 DNA reads TGTGCCAGCTCGGCGGCGCGAACAGATACGCAGTATTTT.

This chain's CDR3 is CASSLSGGLSPLHF. CDR3 coding DNA: TGTGCCAGCAGTTTATCTGGAGGGCTTTCACCCCTCCACTTT. This chain connects TRBV27 to TRBJ1-6; D gene unclear. Germline V CDR1 and CDR2: MNHEY, SMNVEV (reference sequence). This CDR3 is built from 14 residues. V was cut by 0 bases and J by 9 bases, with 9 bases left in between.

V and J are TRBV9 and TRBJ2-7; possible D gene TRBD1, 6 bases. Germline V gene lookup returns CDR1 SGDLS and CDR2 YYNGEE. This CDR3 region has 15 residues. The V gene lost 0 bases and the J gene lost 3 bases, with 13 bases spanning the gap. CDR3 sequence (DNA): TGTGCCAGCAGCGTAGGAACAGGGAAAGGCTACGAGCAGTACTTC. This translates into CASSVGTGKGYEQYF.

The chain uses TRBV11-2 and TRBJ2-3; no clear D. V dropped 1 base and J dropped 0 bases, with 11 bases sitting between them. This CDR3 contains 16 residues. The germline CDR1 and CDR2 sequences are SGHAT and FQNNGV. CDR3 in DNA: TGTGCCAGCAGCTTAGGGGCTCAATCTAGCACAGATACGCAGTATTTT. Translated, it gives CASSLGAQSSTDTQYF.

The chain has TRBV7-8 and TRBJ2-7, with 8 nucleotides matching TRBD1. With V trimmed by 1 base and J by 2 bases, 4 bases remained unmatched. This CDR3 is built from 15 residues. CDR1 SGHVS and CDR2 FQNEAQ come from the germline V gene. CDR3 protein: CASSLGPRGPYEQYF. The CDR3 DNA follows: TGTGCCAGCAGCTTAGGTCCCAGGGGGCCCTACGAGCAGTACTTC.

The genes are TRBV29-1 and TRBJ1-2; TRBD1 might be the D (5 bases). Germline V CDR1 and CDR2: SQVTM, ANQGSEA. Deletions cut 4 bases from V and 4 bases from J, with 16 bases between. The CDR3 runs to 14 residues. CDR3 nucleotides: TGCAGCGTTGGACGGGGGGACCCATCCTATGGCTACACCTTC. It specifies CSVGRGDPSYGYTF.

The chain links TRBV3-1 (or the pseudogene TRBV3-2) to TRBJ2-3; 8 positions agree with TRBD2. Unmatched junction bases numbered 12, after V lost 0 bases and J lost 1 base. CDR1 and CDR2 (germline): LGHDT, YNNKEL (reference sequence). The CDR3 extends over 19 amino acids. The CDR3 protein is CASSQDRERGGHGTDTQYF. CDR3 coding DNA: TGTGCCAGCAGCCAAGACAGGGAACGGGGGGGCCACGGCACAGATACGCAGTATTTT.

The V gene is TRBV6-1, the J gene TRBJ1-1; TRBD1 matches at 7 bases. CDR3 length: 18 amino acids. Germline CDR1 MNHNS, CDR2 SASEGT. Trimming removed 3 bases from V and 0 bases from J; junction bases left unmatched: 13. The CDR3 protein is CASSDGLAGTGVNTEAFF. The CDR3 bases are TGTGCCAGCAGTGATGGCCTAGCGGGAACAGGGGTGAACACTGAAGCTTTCTTT.